This T cell receptor (beta chain) was retrieved from a study of T cells in Graves' hyperthyroidism and ophthalmopathy. This CDR3 is built from 14 residues. From germline, CDR1 is DFQATT and CDR2 SNEGSKA (reference sequence). Researchers took RNA transcripts and amplified the TCR beta CDR3 regions from them. The primer set for the first-round RT-PCR of the TCR CDR3 was HTBI. MiXCR, run by TCRdb on the multiplex PCR reads, gives a single entry per CDR3 protein. The sample includes fewer than 750,000 distinct CDR3 sequences, roughly 15% of them seen just once. Sequencing was done on a sample of blood. The clonotype was recovered from a woman in her forties with Graves' ophthalmopathy. The chain joins TRBV20-1 to TRBJ1-1; TRBD1 matches 7 bases. The DNA of the CDR3 is TGCACAGAAGGGGGTCAGGGGGGGAACACTGAAGCTTTCTTT. It translates to CTEGGQGGNTEAFF.